Listed below are T cell receptor beta chains from one sample, sequenced in a study of breast tumors, draining lymph nodes, adjacent tissues. TCRdb passed the multiplex PCR reads through MiXCR, listing each CDR3 protein once. In the table there are approximately 300,000 distinct CDR3 sequences, roughly 30% of which are singletons. Sequenced sample: axillary lymph node tissue. The receptors originated from a female donor with breast cancer. Some clones in this sample may be carry-over from other donors' samples. The CDR3 runs from the conserved cysteine through the conserved F or W. The D gene is left open where the match is weak. Not every row has a clone size; where given, it reads once, few, many or a size class.

v_call,j_call,cdr3_length,d_call,clone_size,cdr3_nt,cdr3_aa
TRBV25-1,TRBJ1-2,13,.,.,TGTGCTAGATTTGTACAGATCAACTATGGCTACACCTTC,CARFVQINYGYTF
TRBV3-1,TRBJ1-2,14,.,few,TGTGCCAGCAGAAGCCCGGGGGATGGCTATGGCTACACCTTC,CASRSPGDGYGYTF
TRBV6-1,TRBJ2-3,14,TRBD2,.,TGTGTCAGCATGGGTGGACTAGTGACAGATACGCAGTATTTT,CVSMGGLVTDTQYF
TRBV2,TRBJ1-4,13,.,many,TGTGCCAGCAAAGAATCAACTAATGAAAAACTGTTTTTT,CASKESTNEKLFF
TRBV7-2,TRBJ1-2,11,.,many,TGTGCCAGCACCAAAGCGGGTGGCTACACCTTC,CASTKAGGYTF
TRBV6-5,TRBJ2-7,12,.,many,TGTGCCAGCAAAACAGGGTTACGCGAGCAGTACTTC,CASKTGLREQYF
TRBV19,TRBJ2-3,16,.,many,TGTGCCAGTAGTATCGATCGGGCGGAAGGGGGTGATACGCAGTATTTT,CASSIDRAEGGDTQYF
TRBV18,TRBJ2-7,14,.,few,TGTGCCAGCTCACCCTACCCGGGCGAATACGAGCAGTACTTC,CASSPYPGEYEQYF
TRBV15,TRBJ2-3,14,.,many,TGTGCCACCAGCAGAGGGGGCATAGGGGATACGCAGTATTTT,CATSRGGIGDTQYF
TRBV14,TRBJ2-1,16,TRBD2,many,TGTGCCAGCAGCCATCTAGCGGGAGGGATCTACAATGAGCAGTTCTTC,CASSHLAGGIYNEQFF
TRBV10-2,TRBJ2-5,11,.,many,TGCGCCAGCACAGGGGGGGAGACCCAGTACTTC,CASTGGETQYF
TRBV19,TRBJ1-2,14,.,many,TGTGCCAGTAGTATCCAAGGACGGGACTATGGCTACACCTTC,CASSIQGRDYGYTF
TRBV11-2,TRBJ2-7,16,.,.,TGTGCCAGCAGCTTAGATGTGGCAGCTTACGTCTACGAGCGGTACTTC,CASSLDVAAYVYERYF
TRBV7-8,TRBJ2-3,14,TRBD2,.,TGTGCCAGCAGCCTAAGCGGGACCGCTAATACGCAGTATTTT,CASSLSGTANTQYF
TRBV15,TRBJ1-4,15,TRBD1,.,TGTGCCACCAGCCGACAGGGGGCCGGGGATGAAAAACTGTTTTTT,CATSRQGAGDEKLFF
TRBV24-1,TRBJ1-4,16,.,.,TGTGCCACCAGTGGCCCCACGGAGGGGGTTAGAGAAAAACTGTCTTTT,CATSGPTEGVREKLSF